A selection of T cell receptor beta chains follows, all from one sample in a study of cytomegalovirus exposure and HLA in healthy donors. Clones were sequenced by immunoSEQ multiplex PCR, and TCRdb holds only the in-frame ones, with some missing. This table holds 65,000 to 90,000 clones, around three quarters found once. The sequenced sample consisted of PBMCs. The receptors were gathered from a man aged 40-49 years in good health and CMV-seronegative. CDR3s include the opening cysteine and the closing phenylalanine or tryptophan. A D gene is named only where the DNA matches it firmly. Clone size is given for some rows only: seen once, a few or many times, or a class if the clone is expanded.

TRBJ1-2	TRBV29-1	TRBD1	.	CSEGRQGAAGYTF	TGCAGCGAGGGTCGACAGGGGGCGGCTGGCTACACCTTC
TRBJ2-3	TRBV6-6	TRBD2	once	CASNIASGGPDTQYF	TGTGCCAGCAATATAGCTAGCGGGGGGCCAGATACGCAGTATTTT
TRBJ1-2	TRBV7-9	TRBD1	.	CASSLEFGTGVGYTF	TGTGCCAGCAGCTTAGAGTTTGGTACAGGGGTTGGCTACACCTTC
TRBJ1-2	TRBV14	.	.	CASSPLGGGGVETF	TGTGCCAGCAGCCCCCTTGGTGGGGGGGGCGTTGAGACCTTC
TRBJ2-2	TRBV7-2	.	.	CASSLLTGPTGELFF	TGTGCCAGCAGCTTACTCACAGGGCCCACCGGGGAGCTGTTTTTT
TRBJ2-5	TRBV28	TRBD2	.	CASSLVAAGETQYF	TGTGCCAGCAGTTTAGTGGCAGCGGGGGAGACCCAGTACTTC
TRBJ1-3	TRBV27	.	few	CASSPRAGSHLSGNTIYF	TGTGCCAGCAGCCCACGGGCGGGCAGCCACCTCTCTGGAAACACCATATATTTT
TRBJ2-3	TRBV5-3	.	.	CARSQTRAGFTQYF	TGTGCCAGAAGCCAGACTAGAGCAGGATTTACGCAGTATTTT
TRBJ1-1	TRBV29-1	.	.	CSVREGSNTEAFF	TGCAGCGTTCGAGAGGGATCGAACACTGAAGCTTTCTTT
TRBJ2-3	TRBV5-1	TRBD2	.	CASSLVVGGNTDTQYF	TGCGCCAGCAGCTTGGTTGTCGGGGGGAACACAGATACGCAGTATTTT
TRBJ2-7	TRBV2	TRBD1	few	CASSYDRGREQYF	TGTGCCAGCAGCTACGACAGGGGGCGCGAGCAGTACTTC
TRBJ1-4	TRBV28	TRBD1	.	CASSFTGGDYSTNEKLFF	TGTGCCAGCAGCTTTACAGGGGGCGACTATTCTACTAATGAAAAACTGTTTTTT
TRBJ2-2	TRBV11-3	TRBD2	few	CASSSWGDEAGGPTGELFF	TGTGCCAGCAGCTCCTGGGGAGATGAAGCGGGGGGGCCCACCGGGGAGCTGTTTTTT
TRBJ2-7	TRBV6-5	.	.	CASSWRRAKSYEQYF	TGTGCCAGCAGTTGGCGCAGGGCGAAATCCTACGAGCAGTACTTC
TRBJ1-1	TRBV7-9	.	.	CASSLHRETEAFF	TGTGCCAGCAGCTTACATAGGGAGACTGAAGCTTTCTTT
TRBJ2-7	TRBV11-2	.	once	CASSPILDRSYEQYF	TGTGCCAGCAGCCCAATCTTGGACAGATCCTACGAGCAGTACTTC
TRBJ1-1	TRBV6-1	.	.	CASSEVPPLDRNTEAFF	TGTGCCAGCAGTGAAGTGCCCCCTTTGGACAGGAACACTGAAGCTTTCTTT
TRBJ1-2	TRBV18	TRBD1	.	CASSPGTGGAYGYTF	TGTGCCAGCTCACCCGGGACAGGGGGCGCATATGGCTACACCTTC
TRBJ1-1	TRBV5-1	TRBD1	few	CASSTQGVTEAFF	TGCGCCAGCAGCACTCAGGGGGTGACTGAAGCTTTCTTT
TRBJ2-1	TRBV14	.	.	CASSQGQRSYNEQFF	TGTGCCAGCAGCCAAGGACAACGCTCCTACAATGAGCAGTTCTTC
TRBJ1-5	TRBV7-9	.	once	CASSTRNQPQHF	TGTGCCAGCAGCACCAGGAATCAGCCCCAGCATTTT
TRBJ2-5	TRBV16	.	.	CASSQLQGETQYF	TGTGCCAGCAGCCAGCTCCAGGGAGAGACCCAGTACTTC
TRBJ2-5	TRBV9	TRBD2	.	CASSPLSGGSQETQYF	TGTGCCAGCAGCCCCCTTAGCGGGGGATCCCAAGAGACCCAGTACTTC
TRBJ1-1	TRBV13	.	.	CASSLTGGGNTEAFF	TGTGCCAGCAGCTTAACGGGGGGAGGGAACACTGAAGCTTTCTTT
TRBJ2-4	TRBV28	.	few	CASRSSGLAKNIQYF	TGTGCCAGCAGATCTTCAGGGTTAGCCAAAAACATTCAGTACTTC
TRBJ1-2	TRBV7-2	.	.	CASTPPSNYGYTF	TGTGCCAGCACCCCCCCGTCTAACTATGGCTACACCTTC
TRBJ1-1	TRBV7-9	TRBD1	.	CASSPRGEAFF	TGTGCCAGCAGCCCCAGGGGGGAAGCTTTCTTT
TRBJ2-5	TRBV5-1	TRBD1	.	CASSPGTGDETQYF	TGCGCCAGCAGCCCTGGGACAGGGGATGAGACCCAGTACTTC
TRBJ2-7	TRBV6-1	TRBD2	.	CASSEPQGGNEQYF	TGTGCCAGCAGTGAACCGCAGGGAGGGAACGAGCAGTACTTC
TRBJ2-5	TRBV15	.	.	CATSRDLGLQETQYF	TGTGCCACCAGCAGAGATCTGGGCCTCCAAGAGACCCAGTACTTC
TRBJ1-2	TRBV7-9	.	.	CASSLGGGSYTF	TGTGCCAGCAGCTTAGGAGGAGGGTCCTACACCTTC
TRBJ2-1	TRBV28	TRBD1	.	CASRSDRAGPRYPQFF	TGTGCCAGCAGATCGGACAGGGCTGGACCTCGGTATCCGCAGTTCTTC
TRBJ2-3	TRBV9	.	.	CASSVTRGADTQYF	TGTGCCAGCAGCGTAACTCGGGGGGCCGATACGCAGTATTTT
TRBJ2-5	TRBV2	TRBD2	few	CASIELAGRGLGKETQYF	TGTGCCAGCATTGAACTAGCGGGGAGAGGGTTGGGCAAAGAGACCCAGTACTTC
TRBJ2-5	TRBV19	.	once	CASREEGDIGETQYF	TGTGCCAGTAGAGAAGAGGGGGATATCGGGGAGACCCAGTACTTC
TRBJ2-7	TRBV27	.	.	CASSPGHIYEQYF	TGTGCCAGCAGTCCAGGACATATCTACGAGCAGTACTTC
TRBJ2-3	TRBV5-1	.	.	CASSSTGQDTQYF	TGCGCCAGCAGCTCGACAGGCCAAGATACGCAGTATTTT
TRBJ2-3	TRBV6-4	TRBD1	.	CASSGGTAPGADTQYF	TGTGCCAGCAGTGGGGGGACAGCCCCTGGGGCAGATACGCAGTATTTT
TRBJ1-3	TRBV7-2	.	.	CASSLALSGNTIYF	TGTGCCAGCAGCTTAGCCCTCTCTGGAAACACCATATATTTT
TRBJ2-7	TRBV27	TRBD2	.	CASSLGLAEASSYEQYF	TGTGCCAGCAGTTTGGGACTAGCGGAAGCCAGCTCCTACGAGCAGTACTTC
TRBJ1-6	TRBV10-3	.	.	CAITAGSDSPLHF	TGTGCCATCACGGCAGGGTCGGATTCACCCCTCCACTTT
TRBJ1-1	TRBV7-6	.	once	CASSLAQGTTEAFF	TGTGCCAGCAGCTTAGCTCAGGGGACAACTGAAGCTTTCTTT
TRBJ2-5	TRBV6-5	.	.	CASARGGNQETQYF	TGTGCCAGCGCCCGGGGTGGTAATCAAGAGACCCAGTACTTC